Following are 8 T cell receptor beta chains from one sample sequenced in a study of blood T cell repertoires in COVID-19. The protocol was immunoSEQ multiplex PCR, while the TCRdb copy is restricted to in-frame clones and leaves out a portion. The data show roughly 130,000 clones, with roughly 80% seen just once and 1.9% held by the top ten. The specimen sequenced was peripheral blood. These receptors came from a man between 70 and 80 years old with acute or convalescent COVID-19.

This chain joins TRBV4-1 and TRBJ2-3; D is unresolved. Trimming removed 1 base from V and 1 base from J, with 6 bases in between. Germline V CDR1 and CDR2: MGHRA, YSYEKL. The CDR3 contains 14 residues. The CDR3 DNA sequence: TGCGCCAGCAGCCAAGGGGCTGGCACAGATACGCAGTATTTT. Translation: CASSQGAGTDTQYF.

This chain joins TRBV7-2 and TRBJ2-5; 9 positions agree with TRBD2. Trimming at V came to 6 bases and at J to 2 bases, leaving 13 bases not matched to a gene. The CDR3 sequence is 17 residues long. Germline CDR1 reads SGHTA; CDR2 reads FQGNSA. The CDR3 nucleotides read TGTGCCAGCAGTCCAAGTATGGTAGCGGGGGAACAAGAGACCCAGTACTTC. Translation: CASSPSMVAGEQETQYF.

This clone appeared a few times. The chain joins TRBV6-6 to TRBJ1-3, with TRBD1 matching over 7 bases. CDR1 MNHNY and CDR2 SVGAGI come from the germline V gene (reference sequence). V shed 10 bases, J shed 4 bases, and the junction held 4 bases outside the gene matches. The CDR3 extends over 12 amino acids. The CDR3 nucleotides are TGTGCCAAGACAGGGAACGGAAACACCATATATTTT. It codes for CAKTGNGNTIYF.

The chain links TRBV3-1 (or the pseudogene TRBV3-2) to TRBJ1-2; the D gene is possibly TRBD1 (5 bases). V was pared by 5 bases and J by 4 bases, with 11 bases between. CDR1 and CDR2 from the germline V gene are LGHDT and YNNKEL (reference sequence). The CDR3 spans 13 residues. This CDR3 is CASSARDGYGYTF. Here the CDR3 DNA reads TGTGCCAGCAGCGCGCGGGACGGCTATGGCTACACCTTC.

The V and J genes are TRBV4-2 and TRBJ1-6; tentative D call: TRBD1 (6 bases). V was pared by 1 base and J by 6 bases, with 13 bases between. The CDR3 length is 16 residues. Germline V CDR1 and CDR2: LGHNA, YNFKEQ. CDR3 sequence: CASSQVSQGSNSPLHF. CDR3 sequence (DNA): TGTGCCAGCAGCCAAGTTAGCCAGGGGTCTAATTCACCCCTCCACTTT.

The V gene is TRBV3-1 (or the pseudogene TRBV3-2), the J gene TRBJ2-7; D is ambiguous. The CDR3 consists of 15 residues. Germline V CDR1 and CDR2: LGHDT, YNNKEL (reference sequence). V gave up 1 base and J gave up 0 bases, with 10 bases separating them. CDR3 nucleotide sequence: TGTGCCAGCAGCCAAGGACACACTTACTCCTACGAGCAGTACTTC. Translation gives CASSQGHTYSYEQYF.

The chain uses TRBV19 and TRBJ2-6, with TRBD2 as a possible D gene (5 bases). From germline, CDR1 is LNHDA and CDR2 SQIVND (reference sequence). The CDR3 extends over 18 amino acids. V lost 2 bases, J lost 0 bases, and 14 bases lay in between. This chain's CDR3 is CASSITRGILSGANVLTF. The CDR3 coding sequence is TGTGCCAGTAGTATAACCCGGGGAATACTCTCTGGGGCCAACGTCCTGACTTTC.

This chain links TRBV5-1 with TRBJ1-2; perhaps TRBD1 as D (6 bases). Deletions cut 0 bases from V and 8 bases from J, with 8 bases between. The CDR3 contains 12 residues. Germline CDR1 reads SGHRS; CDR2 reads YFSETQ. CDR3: CASSLDREGYTF. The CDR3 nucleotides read TGCGCCAGCAGCTTGGACAGGGAAGGCTACACCTTC.